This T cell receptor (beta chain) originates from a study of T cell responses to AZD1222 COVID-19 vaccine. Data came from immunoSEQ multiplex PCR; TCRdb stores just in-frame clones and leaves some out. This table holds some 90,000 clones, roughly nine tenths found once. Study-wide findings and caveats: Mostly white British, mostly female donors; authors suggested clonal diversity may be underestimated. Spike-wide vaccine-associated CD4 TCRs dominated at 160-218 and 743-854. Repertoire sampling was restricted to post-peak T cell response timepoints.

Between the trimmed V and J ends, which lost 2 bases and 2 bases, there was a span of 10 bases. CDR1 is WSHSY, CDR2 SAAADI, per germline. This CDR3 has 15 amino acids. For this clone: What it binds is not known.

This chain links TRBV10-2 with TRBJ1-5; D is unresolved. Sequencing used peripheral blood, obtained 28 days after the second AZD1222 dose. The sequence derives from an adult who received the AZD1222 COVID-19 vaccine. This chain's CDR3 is CASSEGRRGNQPQHF. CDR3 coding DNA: TGCGCCAGCAGTGAGGGACGGAGGGGCAATCAGCCCCAGCATTTT.